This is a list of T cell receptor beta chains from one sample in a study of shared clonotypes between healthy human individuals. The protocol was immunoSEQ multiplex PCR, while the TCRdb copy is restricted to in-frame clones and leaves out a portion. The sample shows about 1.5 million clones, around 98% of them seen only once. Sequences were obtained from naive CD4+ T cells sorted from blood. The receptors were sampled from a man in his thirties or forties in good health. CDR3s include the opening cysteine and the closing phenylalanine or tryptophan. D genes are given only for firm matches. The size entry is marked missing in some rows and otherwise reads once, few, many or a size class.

TGTGCCAGCAGCTTAGCGGGTGCCGAAATCTATGGCTACACCTTC	CASSLAGAEIYGYTF	.	TRBV7-9	.	TRBJ1-2
TGTGCCAGCAGTATAGGGCGGGCCAAAAACATTCAGTACTTC	CASSIGRAKNIQYF	.	TRBV6-1	.	TRBJ2-4
TGTGCCAGCAGCTTAGTAGGGGAGGAATGGACCGGGGAGCTGTTTTTT	CASSLVGEEWTGELFF	.	TRBV5-5	.	TRBJ2-2
TGTGCCAGCAGCTTTACGGGAGGGGGTGTAACGCAGTATTTT	CASSFTGGGVTQYF	.	TRBV7-9	TRBD2	TRBJ2-3
TGTGCCAGCAGAATGGACAGGGGATTCACCGGGGAGCTGTTTTTT	CASRMDRGFTGELFF	.	TRBV2	TRBD1	TRBJ2-2
TGTGCCAGCAGTTCCTGGTCGAACACCGGGGAGCTGTTTTTT	CASSSWSNTGELFF	.	TRBV27	.	TRBJ2-2
TGTGCCAGCAACTTAGGAGGGGCGGGAGGGTTTGATGAGCAGTTCTTC	CASNLGGAGGFDEQFF	.	TRBV7-6	TRBD2	TRBJ2-1
TGCGCCAGCAGCAGATCCGGGACTAGCAGATACAATGAGCAGTTCTTC	CASSRSGTSRYNEQFF	.	TRBV5-1	TRBD2	TRBJ2-1
TGTGCCTGGGAAACTAGCGGGAGGGCCGGGGAGACCCAGTACTTC	CAWETSGRAGETQYF	.	TRBV30	TRBD2	TRBJ2-5
TGTGCCAGCTCACGAACGAGGTCCTACAATGAGCAGTTCTTC	CASSRTRSYNEQFF	once	TRBV18	.	TRBJ2-1
TGTGCCATCAGACCGGGACAGGGGGCGCGTGGCACCGGGGAGCTGTTTTTT	CAIRPGQGARGTGELFF	.	TRBV10-3	TRBD1	TRBJ2-2
TGTGCCAGCAGCGTAGGGACCACCGTGGGGGCCTACGAGCAGTACTTC	CASSVGTTVGAYEQYF	.	TRBV9	.	TRBJ2-7
TGCGCCAGCAGTGAGTGGGGGAACACTGAAGCTTTCTTT	CASSEWGNTEAFF	.	TRBV10-2	.	TRBJ1-1
TGCAGCGTTGGGCCGGATTTATCTAGCACAGATACGCAGTATTTT	CSVGPDLSSTDTQYF	.	TRBV29-1	.	TRBJ2-3
TGTGCCAGCAGCTTAATACTGAACACTGAAGCTTTCTTT	CASSLILNTEAFF	.	TRBV5-6	.	TRBJ1-1
TGTGCCAGCAGCTCCTACGGGGGCGGCGAGCAGTACTTC	CASSSYGGGEQYF	.	TRBV7-3	.	TRBJ2-7
TGTGCCAGCTCGACACTAGCGGGGGCGAGCTCCTACGAGCAGTACTTC	CASSTLAGASSYEQYF	.	TRBV18	TRBD2	TRBJ2-7
TGCGCCAGCAGCAAAGGACAGGTCCAGCTCACAGATACGCAGTATTTT	CASSKGQVQLTDTQYF	.	TRBV10-1	TRBD1	TRBJ2-3
TGTGCCTGGAGTGTGGTCGTAGAGCTGTTTTTT	CAWSVVVELFF	.	TRBV30	.	TRBJ2-2
TGTGCCAGCAGCGTGGCGGGAGCTGAGACCCAGTACTTC	CASSVAGAETQYF	.	TRBV9	TRBD2	TRBJ2-5
TGTGCCAGCAGTATGACAGGGGTGGAGACTGAAGCTTTCTTT	CASSMTGVETEAFF	.	TRBV27	TRBD1	TRBJ1-1
TGCAGCGCAACTAGCGGGAGCACAGATACGCAGTATTTT	CSATSGSTDTQYF	once	TRBV29-1	TRBD2	TRBJ2-3
TGTGCCAGCAGCGTAGCGAGCGGGAGGACCCTTGAGACCCAGTACTTC	CASSVASGRTLETQYF	once	TRBV9	TRBD2	TRBJ2-5
TGCGCCAGCAGCCAAACCCAGTGGGCTAGCTCCTACGAGCAGTACTTC	CASSQTQWASSYEQYF	.	TRBV4-1	.	TRBJ2-7
TGTGCCAGCAGAGGCGGATTTAACACTGAAGCTTTCTTT	CASRGGFNTEAFF	once	TRBV6-5	.	TRBJ1-1
TGTGCCAGCAGCGTAGTGGGGAGTGAGACCCAGTACTTC	CASSVVGSETQYF	.	TRBV9	.	TRBJ2-5
TGTGCCAGCACTCGAGGGGTTACCTACAATGAGCAGTTCTTC	CASTRGVTYNEQFF	once	TRBV28	.	TRBJ2-1
TGCAGCGCCGCCCCGGGAGTGAACACCGGGGAGCTGTTTTTT	CSAAPGVNTGELFF	.	TRBV29-1	.	TRBJ2-2
TGTGCCAGTAGTATGCTAGAGGCTTATGGCTACACCTTC	CASSMLEAYGYTF	.	TRBV19	.	TRBJ1-2
TGTGCCAGCAGCTTAGGGCAGGGCAACACTGAAGCTTTCTTT	CASSLGQGNTEAFF	.	TRBV11-2	.	TRBJ1-1
TGCGCCAGCAGCCCCCGGACTAGCGGGTACCCAGATACGCAGTATTTT	CASSPRTSGYPDTQYF	.	TRBV4-1	TRBD2	TRBJ2-3
TGTGCCAGCACCATGAGATGGGATACGCAGTATTTT	CASTMRWDTQYF	.	TRBV28	.	TRBJ2-3
TGTGCCAGCAGCCTCCTCACTATACAAGAGACCCAGTACTTC	CASSLLTIQETQYF	.	TRBV7-9	.	TRBJ2-5
TGTGCCAGCAGTCAGTATCAGGGGGGCAATCAGCCCCAGCATTTT	CASSQYQGGNQPQHF	.	TRBV28	TRBD1	TRBJ1-5
TGTGCCAGCTCACCCACTATTGTAAGGACAGGGCAGAGGCCCCAGCATTTT	CASSPTIVRTGQRPQHF	.	TRBV18	TRBD1	TRBJ1-5
TGTGCCAGCAGCTTGGGCGGCGGGCGGAACATGAACACTGAAGCTTTCTTT	CASSLGGGRNMNTEAFF	.	TRBV5-4	.	TRBJ1-1
TGTGCCATCAGTAAGACTAGCGGGAGGGGGAACTCCTACGAGCAGTACTTC	CAISKTSGRGNSYEQYF	.	TRBV10-3	TRBD2	TRBJ2-7
TGCAGTGCTAGACTTATCAATGAGCAGTTCTTC	CSARLINEQFF	.	TRBV20-1	.	TRBJ2-1
TGTGCCAGCAGTAGGACTAGCGGCTACGAGCAGTACTTC	CASSRTSGYEQYF	.	TRBV6-5	TRBD2	TRBJ2-7
TGCGCCAGCACCCCCCCGGGGGGCGGTCCTCTGCATTTT	CASTPPGGGPLHF	.	TRBV5-1	.	TRBJ2-3
TGTGCCAGCCGACAGGGATTGAACACTGAAGCTTTCTTT	CASRQGLNTEAFF	.	TRBV2	TRBD1	TRBJ1-1
TGTGCCAGCATTTACGAGCGGGCGCAGTTCTTC	CASIYERAQFF	.	TRBV7-9	.	TRBJ2-1
TGTGCCAGCAGCCGGAGGACAGGGCAGTTCTACGAGCAGTACTTC	CASSRRTGQFYEQYF	.	TRBV6-5	TRBD1	TRBJ2-7
TGTGCCAGCAGCGGAAGAACAGGTAACACCGGGGAGCTGTTTTTT	CASSGRTGNTGELFF	.	TRBV7-9	.	TRBJ2-2
TGTGCCAGCTCAGTCCCAGGGGGCAAAAACATTCAGTACTTC	CASSVPGGKNIQYF	.	TRBV18	TRBD1	TRBJ2-4
TGTGCCAGCAGCGTACGGGGCGGGAGGTACTACAATGAGCAGTTCTTC	CASSVRGGRYYNEQFF	.	TRBV7-2	TRBD2	TRBJ2-1
TGTGCCAGTAGTCGGTCTCTCTCCTACAATGAGCAGTTCTTC	CASSRSLSYNEQFF	.	TRBV19	.	TRBJ2-1
TGTGCCAGCAGCTCCGTGACAGGGGATGATCAGCCCCAGCATTTT	CASSSVTGDDQPQHF	.	TRBV7-9	TRBD1	TRBJ1-5
TGTGCCAGCTCATTGGGACTAGCGGGGAATAATCCCGTGCAGTACTTC	CASSLGLAGNNPVQYF	.	TRBV18	TRBD2	TRBJ2-7
TGTGCCAGCAGTGAGGGTGGCAGAAGGAGCAATCAGCCCCAGCATTTT	CASSEGGRRSNQPQHF	once	TRBV2	.	TRBJ1-5
TGTGCCAGCAGTCAGGGGGGGAACTCCTACGAGCAGTACTTC	CASSQGGNSYEQYF	.	TRBV27	.	TRBJ2-7
TGCAGCGTTGAGGTGACTATCCAAGAGACCCAGTACTTC	CSVEVTIQETQYF	.	TRBV29-1	.	TRBJ2-5
TGTGCCAGCCGAGAGGCCCCCAGTTGGCCCCAGCATTTT	CASREAPSWPQHF	few	TRBV2	.	TRBJ1-5